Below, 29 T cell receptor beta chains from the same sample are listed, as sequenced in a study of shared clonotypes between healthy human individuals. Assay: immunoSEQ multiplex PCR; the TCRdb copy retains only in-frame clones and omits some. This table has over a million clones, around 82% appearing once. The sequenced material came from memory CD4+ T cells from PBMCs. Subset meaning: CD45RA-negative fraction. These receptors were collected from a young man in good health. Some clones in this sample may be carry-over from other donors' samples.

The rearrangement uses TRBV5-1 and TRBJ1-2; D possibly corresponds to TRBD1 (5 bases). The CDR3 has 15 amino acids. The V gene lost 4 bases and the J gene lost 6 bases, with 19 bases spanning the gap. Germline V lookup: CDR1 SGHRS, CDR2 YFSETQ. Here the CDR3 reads CASSPPTGGVDGYTF. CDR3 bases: TGCGCCAGCAGCCCTCCTACGGGGGGAGTAGATGGCTACACCTTC.

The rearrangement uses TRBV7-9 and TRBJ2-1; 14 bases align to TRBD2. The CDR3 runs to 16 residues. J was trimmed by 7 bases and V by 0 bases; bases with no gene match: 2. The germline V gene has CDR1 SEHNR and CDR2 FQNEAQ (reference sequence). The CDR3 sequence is CASSLARTSGRNEQFF. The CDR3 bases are TGTGCCAGCAGCTTAGCGCGGACTAGCGGGAGGAATGAGCAGTTCTTC.

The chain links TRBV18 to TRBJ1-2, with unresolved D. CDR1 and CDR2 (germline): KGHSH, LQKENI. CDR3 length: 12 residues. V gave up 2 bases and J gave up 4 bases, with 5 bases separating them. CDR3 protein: CASSPTPYGYTF. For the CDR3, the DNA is TGTGCCAGCTCACCAACACCCTATGGCTACACCTTC. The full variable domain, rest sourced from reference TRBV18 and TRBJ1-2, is NAGVMQNPRHLVRRRGQEARLRCSPMKGHSHVYWYRQLPEEGLKFMVYLQKENIIDESGMPKERFSAEFPKEGPSILRIQQVVRGDSAAYFCASSPTPYGYTFGSGTRLTVV.

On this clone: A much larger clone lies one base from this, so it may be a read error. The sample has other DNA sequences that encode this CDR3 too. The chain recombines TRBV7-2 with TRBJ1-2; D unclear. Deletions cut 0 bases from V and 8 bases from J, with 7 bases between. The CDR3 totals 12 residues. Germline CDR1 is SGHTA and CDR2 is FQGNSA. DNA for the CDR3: TGTGCCAGCAGCTTAGCGGGGTACGGCTACACCTTC. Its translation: CASSLAGYGYTF.

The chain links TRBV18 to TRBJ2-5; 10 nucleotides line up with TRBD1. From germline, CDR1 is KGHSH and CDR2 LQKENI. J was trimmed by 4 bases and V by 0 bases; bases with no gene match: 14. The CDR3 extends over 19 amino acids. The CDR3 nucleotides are TGTGCCAGCTCACCACCGACACCGTGGGGACAGGGGAGGGCAGAGACCCAGTACTTC. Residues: CASSPPTPWGQGRAETQYF.

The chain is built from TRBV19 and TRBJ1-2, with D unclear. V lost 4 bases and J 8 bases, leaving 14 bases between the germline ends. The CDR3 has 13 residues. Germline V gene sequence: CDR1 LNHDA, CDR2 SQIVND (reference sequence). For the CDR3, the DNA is TGTGCCAGTAGTACCGACGGGGTTTGGGGCTACACCTTC. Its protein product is CASSTDGVWGYTF.

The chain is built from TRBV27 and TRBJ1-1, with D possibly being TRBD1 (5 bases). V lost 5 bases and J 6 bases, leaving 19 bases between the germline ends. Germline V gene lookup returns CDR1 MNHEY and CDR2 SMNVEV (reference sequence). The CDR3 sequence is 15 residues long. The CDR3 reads CASSPWTPGSPEAFF. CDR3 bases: TGTGCCAGCAGTCCATGGACACCCGGGAGCCCTGAAGCTTTCTTT.

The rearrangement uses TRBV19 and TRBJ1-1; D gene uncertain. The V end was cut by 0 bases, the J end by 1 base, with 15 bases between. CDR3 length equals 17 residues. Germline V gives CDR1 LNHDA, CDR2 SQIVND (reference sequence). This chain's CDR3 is CASSIDLRSWKNTEAFF. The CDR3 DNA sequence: TGTGCCAGTAGTATAGACCTCAGAAGTTGGAAGAACACTGAAGCTTTCTTT.

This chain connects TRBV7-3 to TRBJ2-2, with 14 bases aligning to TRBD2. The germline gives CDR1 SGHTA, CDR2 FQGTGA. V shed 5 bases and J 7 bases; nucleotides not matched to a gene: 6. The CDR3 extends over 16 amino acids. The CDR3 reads CASSRGLAGADGELFF. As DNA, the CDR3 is TGTGCCAGCAGCCGGGGACTAGCGGGAGCTGACGGGGAGCTGTTTTTT.

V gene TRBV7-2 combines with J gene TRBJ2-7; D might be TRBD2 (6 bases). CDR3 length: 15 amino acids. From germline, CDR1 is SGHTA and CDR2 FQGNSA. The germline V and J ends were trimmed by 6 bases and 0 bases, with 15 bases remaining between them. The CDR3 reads CASRSLAHRSYEQYF. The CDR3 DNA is TGTGCCAGCAGATCCCTAGCGCACCGCTCCTACGAGCAGTACTTC. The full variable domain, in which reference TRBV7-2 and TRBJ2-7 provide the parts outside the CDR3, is GAGVSQSPSNKVTEKGKDVELRCDPISGHTALYWYRQSLGQGLEFLIYFQGNSAPDKSGLPSDRFSAERTGGSVSTLTIQRTQQEDSAVYLCASRSLAHRSYEQYFGPGTRLTVT.

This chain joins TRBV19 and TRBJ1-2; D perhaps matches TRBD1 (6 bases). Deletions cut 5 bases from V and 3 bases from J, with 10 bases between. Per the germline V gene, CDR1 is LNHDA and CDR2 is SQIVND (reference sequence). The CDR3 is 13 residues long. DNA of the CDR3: TGTGCCAGTAGTTCAACAGGGTACTATGGCTACACCTTC. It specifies CASSSTGYYGYTF.

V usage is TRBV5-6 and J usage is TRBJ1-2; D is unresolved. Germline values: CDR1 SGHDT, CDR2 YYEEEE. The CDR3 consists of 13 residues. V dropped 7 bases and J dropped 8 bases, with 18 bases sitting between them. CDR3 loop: CASVPFGGSGYTF. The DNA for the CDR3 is TGTGCCAGCGTACCTTTCGGCGGTTCGGGCTACACCTTC.

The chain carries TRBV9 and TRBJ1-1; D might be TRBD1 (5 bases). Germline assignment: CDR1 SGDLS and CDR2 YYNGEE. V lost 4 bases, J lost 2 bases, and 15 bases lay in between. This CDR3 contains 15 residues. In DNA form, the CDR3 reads TGTGCCAGCAGCCCAGGGAGACAGACAAACACTGAAGCTTTCTTT. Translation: CASSPGRQTNTEAFF.

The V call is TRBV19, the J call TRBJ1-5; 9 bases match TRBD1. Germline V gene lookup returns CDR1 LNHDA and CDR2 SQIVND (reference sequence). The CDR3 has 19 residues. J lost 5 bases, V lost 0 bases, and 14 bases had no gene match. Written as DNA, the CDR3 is TGTGCCAGTAGTATAGATCGGGCTAGGGGGACAGGGAGATATCAGCCCCAGCATTTT. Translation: CASSIDRARGTGRYQPQHF.

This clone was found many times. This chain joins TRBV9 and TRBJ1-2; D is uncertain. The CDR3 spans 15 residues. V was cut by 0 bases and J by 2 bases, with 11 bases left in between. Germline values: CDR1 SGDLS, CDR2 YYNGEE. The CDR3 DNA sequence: TGTGCCAGCAGCGTAGAAGGCAGCCTGAACTATGGCTACACCTTC. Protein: CASSVEGSLNYGYTF.

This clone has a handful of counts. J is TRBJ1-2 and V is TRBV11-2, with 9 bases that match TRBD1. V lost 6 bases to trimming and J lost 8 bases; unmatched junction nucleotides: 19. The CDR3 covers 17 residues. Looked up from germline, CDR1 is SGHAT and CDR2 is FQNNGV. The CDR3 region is CASRVPGQGARRGGYTF. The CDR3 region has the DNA TGTGCCAGCAGGGTACCGGGACAGGGTGCCCGCAGAGGAGGCTACACCTTC.

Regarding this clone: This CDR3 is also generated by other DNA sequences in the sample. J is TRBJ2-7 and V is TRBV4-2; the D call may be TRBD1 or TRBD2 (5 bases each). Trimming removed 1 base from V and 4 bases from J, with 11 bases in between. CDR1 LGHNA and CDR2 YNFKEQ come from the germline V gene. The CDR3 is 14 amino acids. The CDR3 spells CASSQGGGRYEQYF. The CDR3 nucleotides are TGTGCCAGCAGCCAAGGGGGCGGGCGGTACGAGCAGTACTTC.

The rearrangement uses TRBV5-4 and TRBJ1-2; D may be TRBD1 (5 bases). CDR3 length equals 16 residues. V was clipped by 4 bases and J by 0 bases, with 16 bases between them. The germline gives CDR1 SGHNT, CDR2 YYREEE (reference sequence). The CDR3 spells CASSGFGGRANYGYTF. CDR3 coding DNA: TGTGCCAGCAGCGGATTCGGGGGGAGAGCTAACTATGGCTACACCTTC.

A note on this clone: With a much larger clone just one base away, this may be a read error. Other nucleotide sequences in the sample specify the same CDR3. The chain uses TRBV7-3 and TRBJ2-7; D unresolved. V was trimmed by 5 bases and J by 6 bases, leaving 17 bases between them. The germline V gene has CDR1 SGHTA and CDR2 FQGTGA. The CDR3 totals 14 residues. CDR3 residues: CASSLTGPSLEQYF. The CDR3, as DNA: TGTGCCAGCAGCCTGACGGGTCCCTCCCTCGAGCAGTACTTC.

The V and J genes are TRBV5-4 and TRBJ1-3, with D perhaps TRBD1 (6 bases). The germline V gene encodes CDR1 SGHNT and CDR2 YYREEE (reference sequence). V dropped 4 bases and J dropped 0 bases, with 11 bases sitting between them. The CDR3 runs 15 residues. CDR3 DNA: TGTGCCAGCAGCAACAGGGCCGGCTCTGGAAACACCATATATTTT. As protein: CASSNRAGSGNTIYF.

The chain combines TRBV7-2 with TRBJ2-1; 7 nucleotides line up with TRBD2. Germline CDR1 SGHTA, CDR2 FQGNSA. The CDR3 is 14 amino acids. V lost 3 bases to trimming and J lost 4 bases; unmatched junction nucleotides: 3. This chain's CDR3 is CASSFGTTYNEQFF. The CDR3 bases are TGTGCCAGCAGCTTCGGGACTACTTACAATGAGCAGTTCTTC.

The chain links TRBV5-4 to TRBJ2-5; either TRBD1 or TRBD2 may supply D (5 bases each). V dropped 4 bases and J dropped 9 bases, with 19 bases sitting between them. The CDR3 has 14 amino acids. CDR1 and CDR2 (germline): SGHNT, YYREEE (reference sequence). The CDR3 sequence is CASSGTDGSRAQYF. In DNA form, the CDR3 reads TGTGCCAGCAGCGGGACGGACGGAAGCAGGGCCCAGTACTTC.

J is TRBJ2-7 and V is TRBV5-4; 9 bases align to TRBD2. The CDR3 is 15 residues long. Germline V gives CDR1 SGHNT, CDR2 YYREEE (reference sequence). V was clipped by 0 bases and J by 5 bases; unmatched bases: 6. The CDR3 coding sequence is TGTGCCAGCAGCTTGGAGGCGGGAGGGCGCCACGAGCAGTACTTC. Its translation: CASSLEAGGRHEQYF.

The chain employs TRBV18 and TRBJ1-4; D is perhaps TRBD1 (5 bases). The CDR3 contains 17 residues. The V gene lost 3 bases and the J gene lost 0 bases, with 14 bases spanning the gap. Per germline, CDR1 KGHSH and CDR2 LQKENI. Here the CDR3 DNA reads TGTGCCAGCTCACCCCCACGAACAGGATCAACTAATGAAAAACTGTTTTTT. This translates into CASSPPRTGSTNEKLFF.

CDR3 DNA sequence: TGTGCCAGTAGTATCGACAGGGCGGGACAGCCCCAGCATTTT. Protein: CASSIDRAGQPQHF. This chain uses TRBV19 with TRBJ1-5; 7 nucleotides match TRBD1. The CDR3 loop spans 14 amino acids. Germline CDR1 is LNHDA and CDR2 is SQIVND (reference sequence). The ends lost 3 bases at V and 7 bases at J; junction bases unmatched: 6.

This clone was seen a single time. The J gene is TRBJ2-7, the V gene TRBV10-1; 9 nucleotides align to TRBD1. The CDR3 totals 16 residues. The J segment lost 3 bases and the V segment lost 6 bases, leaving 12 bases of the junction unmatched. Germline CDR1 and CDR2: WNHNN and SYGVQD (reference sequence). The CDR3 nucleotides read TGCGCCAGCAGGGTTCAGAGGACAGGGGTGAGCTACGAGCAGTACTTC. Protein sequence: CASRVQRTGVSYEQYF.

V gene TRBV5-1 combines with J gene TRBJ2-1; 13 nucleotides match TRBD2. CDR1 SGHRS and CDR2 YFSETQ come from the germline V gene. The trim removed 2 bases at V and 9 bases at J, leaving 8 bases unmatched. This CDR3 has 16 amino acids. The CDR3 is CASSLGTSGIIGEQFF. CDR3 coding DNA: TGCGCCAGCAGCTTAGGGACTAGCGGGATCATTGGTGAGCAGTTCTTC.

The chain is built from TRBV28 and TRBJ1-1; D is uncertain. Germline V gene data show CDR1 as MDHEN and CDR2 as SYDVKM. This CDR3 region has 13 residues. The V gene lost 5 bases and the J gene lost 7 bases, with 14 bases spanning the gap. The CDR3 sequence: CASSIPLGIEAFF. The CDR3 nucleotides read TGTGCCAGCAGTATTCCCCTGGGAATTGAAGCTTTCTTT.

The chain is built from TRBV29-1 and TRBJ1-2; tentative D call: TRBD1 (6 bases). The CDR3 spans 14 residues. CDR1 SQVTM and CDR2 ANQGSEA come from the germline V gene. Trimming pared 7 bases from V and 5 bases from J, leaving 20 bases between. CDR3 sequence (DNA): TGCAGCGGAGGGGGTCGAATGAGTAATTATGGCTACACCTTC. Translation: CSGGGRMSNYGYTF.